Below, one TCR beta chain is given with its context. Its antigen is currently unknown. Alongside a J-beta primer mix, a sample-barcoded 5' primer served in a second PCR lasting about 6 to 12 cycles. TCRdb called the 5' RACE reads again in MiXCR, with one record for every CDR3 protein. The sample yields about 900,000 distinct CDR3 sequences, less than 80% seen once. The data stem from a study of blood T cells in healthy people across ages. Study outcomes and limitations: TCR beta diversity tracked closely with naive T cell percentage. The unsorted PBMCs prevented any conclusive comparison of naive versus antigen-experienced cells. There were more naive CD4+ cells and higher diversity in long-lived donors than in aged donors. Among T cells, TCR beta diversity per million cells dropped roughly linearly as age rose.

The CDR3 covers 19 residues. Trimming removed 4 bases from V and 0 bases from J; junction bases left unmatched: 13. CDR1 is MNHEY, CDR2 SVGEGT, per germline. Source material: blood. The source is a man aged 30 to 39 in good health. The chain links TRBV6-2 or TRBV6-3 to TRBJ1-2; 11 nucleotides align to TRBD1. Written as DNA, the CDR3 is TGTGCCAGCAGTTCAACAGCCCCGGGACAGGGGGGCTCTAACTATGGCTACACCTTC. Its protein is CASSSTAPGQGGSNYGYTF.